This T cell receptor (beta chain) comes out of a study of a mutant IDH1 vaccine in newly diagnosed glioma. In regard to this clone: The antigen is undetermined.

Regarding time point: week 35, safety follow-up. Every vaccine dose comprised 300 ug of mutant IDH1 20-mer peptide plus topical imiquimod. Sequenced by immunoSEQ multiplex PCR; TCRdb stores in-frame clones only, minus some. The sample has 35,000 to 50,000 clones, 75% to 85% seen once. CDR3 length: 15 amino acids. The ends lost 4 bases at V and 5 bases at J; junction bases unmatched: 7. Germline V gene sequence: CDR1 SGHDN, CDR2 FVKESK. The V gene is TRBV14, the J gene TRBJ1-1, with 10 positions matching TRBD1. This clonotype was obtained from a woman aged 45-65 years with glioma. The sample in question was PBMCs, obtained from a glioma patient whose treatment included an IDH1 peptide vaccine. The CDR3 reads CASSLQTGGLTEAFF. CDR3 coding DNA: TGTGCCAGCAGCCTCCAGACAGGGGGCCTGACTGAAGCTTTCTTT.